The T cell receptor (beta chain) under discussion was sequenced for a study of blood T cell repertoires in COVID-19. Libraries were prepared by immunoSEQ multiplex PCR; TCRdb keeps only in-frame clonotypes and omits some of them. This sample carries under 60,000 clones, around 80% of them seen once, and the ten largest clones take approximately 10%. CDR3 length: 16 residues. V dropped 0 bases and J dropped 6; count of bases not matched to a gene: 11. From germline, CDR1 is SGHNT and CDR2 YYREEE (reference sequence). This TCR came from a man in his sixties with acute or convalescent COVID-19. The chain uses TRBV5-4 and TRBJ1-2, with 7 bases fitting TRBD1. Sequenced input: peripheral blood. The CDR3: CASSLVVLEGADGYTF. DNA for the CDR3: TGTGCCAGCAGCTTGGTTGTCCTTGAGGGGGCAGATGGCTACACCTTC.